This entry lists 16 T cell receptor beta chains sequenced from one sample in a study of T cell responses to AZD1222 COVID-19 vaccine. Repertoires were generated with immunoSEQ multiplex PCR, while TCRdb's copy carries only in-frame clones and drops some. The sample contains 100,000 to 150,000 clones, approximately 88% of which appear only once. Here the sequenced sample was peripheral blood, taken on day 0 of AZD1222 vaccination. These receptors were obtained from an adult in good health.

The chain recombines TRBV30 with TRBJ2-1; D gene unclear. This CDR3 comprises 12 residues. V lost 2 bases to trimming and J lost 4 bases, with 6 bases between them. The germline V gene encodes CDR1 GTSNPN and CDR2 SVGIG (reference sequence). The CDR3 DNA reads as TGTGCCTGGAGTCTTGGGTACAATGAGCAGTTCTTC. The encoded protein is CAWSLGYNEQFF. The variable domain in full, completed from reference TRBV30 and TRBJ2-1, reads SQTIHQWPATLVQPVGSPLSLECTVEGTSNPNLYWYRQAAGRGLQLLFYSVGIGQISSEVPQNLSASRPQDRQFILSSKKLLLSDSGFYLCAWSLGYNEQFFGPGTRLTVL.

The chain links TRBV5-4 to TRBJ1-6; D unclear. V was cut by 0 bases and J by 6 bases, with 10 bases left in between. There are 15 residues in the CDR3. Germline assignment: CDR1 SGHNT and CDR2 YYREEE (reference sequence). The CDR3 loop is CASSLAREPNSPLHF. The CDR3 DNA sequence: TGTGCCAGCAGCTTGGCTAGGGAACCTAATTCACCCCTCCACTTT.

V is TRBV6-5 and J is TRBJ1-2; D is uncertain. The CDR3 has 13 residues. Germline values: CDR1 MNHEY, CDR2 SVGAGI. The germline V and J ends were trimmed by 7 bases and 4 bases, with 13 bases remaining between them. In DNA, the CDR3 is TGTGCCAGCACCCAACCAGGATCCTATGGCTACACCTTC. It codes for CASTQPGSYGYTF.

The CDR3 bases are TGTGCCAGCAGTTCGGGGGCCACAGGGTCCCTCATCTATGGCTACACCTTC. It yields the protein CASSSGATGSLIYGYTF. The chain couples TRBV27 to TRBJ1-2; D perhaps matches TRBD1 (6 bases). Trimming cost V 4 bases and J 4 bases, with 22 bases left between them. The CDR3 totals 17 residues. CDR1 MNHEY and CDR2 SMNVEV come from the germline V gene (reference sequence).

This clone was detected a few times. The chain employs TRBV5-4 and TRBJ2-1; TRBD1 agrees at 8 bases. Germline lookup yields CDR1 SGHNT and CDR2 YYREEE (reference sequence). The ends lost 4 bases at V and 3 bases at J; junction bases unmatched: 12. The CDR3 runs 17 residues. CDR3 in DNA: TGTGCCAGCAGCGAGGCGGGGACAGGAGGCCTCTACAATGAGCAGTTCTTC. This codes for CASSEAGTGGLYNEQFF.

The CDR3 region is CAWGGTGGTEAFF. The CDR3 bases are TGTGCCTGGGGGGGGACAGGAGGGACTGAAGCTTTCTTT. The chain combines TRBV30 with TRBJ1-1; TRBD1 agrees at 8 bases. The CDR3 is made up of 13 amino acids. The V gene's germline CDR1 is GTSNPN and CDR2 SVGIG (reference sequence). After removal of 5 bases from V and 5 bases from J, the junction contained 7 bases not matched to a gene.

This chain connects TRBV30 to TRBJ2-7, with 10 bases fitting TRBD2. The CDR3 consists of 14 residues. Germline V gene lookup returns CDR1 GTSNPN and CDR2 SVGIG (reference sequence). V shed 5 bases, J shed 5 bases, and the junction held 9 bases outside the gene matches. CDR3 in DNA: TGTGCCTGGCGCCGAGCGGGGGGGTCCAACGAGCAGTACTTC. Its translation: CAWRRAGGSNEQYF. Together with reference TRBV30 and TRBJ2-7, the CDR3 gives the full variable domain: SQTIHQWPATLVQPVGSPLSLECTVEGTSNPNLYWYRQAAGRGLQLLFYSVGIGQISSEVPQNLSASRPQDRQFILSSKKLLLSDSGFYLCAWRRAGGSNEQYFGPGTRLTVT.

The chain carries TRBV18 and TRBJ1-5; 7 bases match TRBD1. V trimming: 4 bases; J trimming: 2 bases; junction bases outside the gene matches: 5. The germline CDR1 and CDR2 sequences are KGHSH and LQKENI. The CDR3 consists of 15 residues. CDR3 amino acids: CASSRGTDRNQPQHF. CDR3 DNA sequence: TGTGCCAGCTCACGTGGGACAGATCGCAATCAGCCCCAGCATTTT.

J is TRBJ1-3 and V is TRBV18; no clear D gene. Germline V gene lookup returns CDR1 KGHSH and CDR2 LQKENI. CDR3 size: 18 residues. Between the trimmed V and J ends, which lost 2 bases and 1 base, there was a span of 18 bases. The CDR3 sequence is CASSPSSAGGSSGNTIYF. In DNA form, the CDR3 reads TGTGCCAGCTCACCATCCTCCGCCGGCGGCAGTTCTGGAAACACCATATATTTT.

The J gene is TRBJ2-3, the V gene TRBV5-1; weak D call: TRBD2 (6 bases). The CDR3 loop spans 14 amino acids. Trimming took 7 bases from V and 0 from J, leaving 12 bases between them. Germline values: CDR1 SGHRS, CDR2 YFSETQ. The CDR3, as DNA: TGCGCCAGCTCAAAGGGGACTAGCACAGATACGCAGTATTTT. Translation gives CASSKGTSTDTQYF.

This rearrangement joins TRBV6-5 to TRBJ2-7, with D maybe TRBD1 (5 bases). Trimming shortened V by 6 bases and J by 5 bases, and 11 bases separated the two germline ends. Per the germline V gene, CDR1 is MNHEY and CDR2 is SVGAGI. CDR3 length equals 12 residues. The CDR3 region has the DNA TGTGCCAGCAGGACAGCTTTAGACGAGCAGTACTTC. Translating gives CASRTALDEQYF.

The chain carries TRBV3-1 (or the pseudogene TRBV3-2) and TRBJ2-2, with D unclear. Trimming removed 6 bases from V and 1 base from J, with 3 bases in between. The CDR3 spans 12 residues. CDR1 and CDR2 from the germline V gene are LGHDT and YNNKEL (reference sequence). The CDR3 here is CASRLNTGELFF. CDR3 coding DNA: TGTGCCAGCAGGTTGAACACCGGGGAGCTGTTTTTT.

The gene calls are TRBV30 and TRBJ1-6, with no clear D. Trimming removed 3 bases at V and 11 bases at J, with 11 bases between. Germline CDR1 GTSNPN, CDR2 SVGIG (reference sequence). CDR3 length: 12 residues. The CDR3 sequence: CAWRIQLTPLHF. The CDR3 nucleotides read TGTGCCTGGAGGATACAGCTAACACCCCTCCACTTT.

V gene TRBV7-9 combines with J gene TRBJ2-5, with TRBD2 matching 14 bases. Per the germline V gene, CDR1 is SEHNR and CDR2 is FQNEAQ (reference sequence). The CDR3 length is 14 residues. The J segment lost 5 bases and the V segment lost 4 bases, leaving 0 bases of the junction unmatched. The CDR3 loop reads CASSWTSGGETQYF. The CDR3 DNA follows: TGTGCCAGCAGCTGGACTAGCGGGGGGGAGACCCAGTACTTC. The complete variable domain, with remaining parts taken from reference TRBV7-9 and TRBJ2-5, reads DTGVSQNPRHKITKRGQNVTFRCDPISEHNRLYWYRQTLGQGPEFLTYFQNEAQLEKSRLLSDRFSAERPKGSFSTLEIQRTEQGDSAMYLCASSWTSGGETQYFGPGTRLLVL.

V is TRBV9 and J is TRBJ1-1; the D is unclear. The CDR3 extends over 13 amino acids. Trimming shortened V by 1 base and J by 5 bases, and 9 bases separated the two germline ends. Germline V gives CDR1 SGDLS, CDR2 YYNGEE. CDR3 region: CASSVLGGTEAFF. The CDR3 DNA reads as TGTGCCAGCAGCGTATTGGGTGGAACTGAAGCTTTCTTT.

This chain links TRBV6-5 with TRBJ2-7; D is possibly TRBD1 (5 bases). The V gene's germline CDR1 is MNHEY and CDR2 SVGAGI. The CDR3 runs 16 residues. V lost 4 bases and J lost 3, with 19 bases in between. CDR3 in DNA: TGTGCCAGCAGTTTGGGTGGGGCAGTCTCAATCTACGAGCAGTACTTC. Translation gives CASSLGGAVSIYEQYF.